This record concerns one TCR beta chain sequence. Its antigen is still unknown. Repertoires were generated with immunoSEQ multiplex PCR, while TCRdb's copy carries only in-frame clones and drops some. Here the sample spans about 240,000 clones, around 86% being singletons. The CDR3 contains 13 residues. Per germline, CDR1 MNHNS and CDR2 SASEGT. The junction had 3 bases not matched to a gene; V was cut back by 6 bases and J by 2 bases. The data originate from a study of cytomegalovirus exposure and HLA in healthy donors. Study-wide context: The roughly 130 validation repertoires used the same platform as the 550 to 800 first-cohort repertoires (as reported by a later analysis).

Study results and caveats: The majority of TCR sequences were rare, yet some public TCRs appeared in many donors. Researchers catalogued over 150 TCR beta chains as cytomegalovirus-associated. The classifier reportedly diagnosed cytomegalovirus status with high specificity and sensitivity.

The sequencing sample was made of PBMCs. V is TRBV6-1 and J is TRBJ2-7; 8 nucleotides agree with TRBD2. The TCR comes from a woman aged 25 to 45 in good health and CMV-seropositive. This CDR3 is CASRGSGTYEQYF. The CDR3 region has the DNA TGTGCCAGCAGGGGTAGCGGGACCTACGAGCAGTACTTC.